This paragraph reports one T cell receptor beta chain. Repertoires were generated with immunoSEQ multiplex PCR, while TCRdb's copy carries only in-frame clones and drops some. The data hold 120,000 or so clones, with about 86% observed a single time. Germline V gene lookup returns CDR1 SQVTM and CDR2 ANQGSEA. V dropped 7 bases and J dropped 1; count of bases not matched to a gene: 7. This CDR3 region has 16 residues. These data originate in a study of blood T cell repertoires in COVID-19. The sample was peripheral blood. The rearrangement links TRBV29-1 to TRBJ2-2, with 12 bases identical to TRBD1. This TCR was recovered from a woman aged 50 to 60 with acute or convalescent COVID-19. CDR3 sequence: CSAGRDRGQNTGELFF. The CDR3 coding sequence is TGCAGCGCAGGGAGGGACAGGGGGCAGAACACCGGGGAGCTGTTTTTT.